Reported below is one TCR beta chain. The V gene lost 4 bases and the J gene lost 2 bases, with 14 bases spanning the gap. The CDR3 extends over 15 amino acids. CDR1 is SGHRS and CDR2 is YFSETQ in the germline V gene. TCRdb re-analysed the 5' RACE reads in MiXCR, keeping a single row per CDR3 protein. This sample has about 8,900 distinct CDR3 sequences, with roughly three fifths found just once. Treg sorting used a CD4+CD25+CD127-/low gate. The clonotype was recovered from a female donor with breast cancer. V gene TRBV5-1 combines with J gene TRBJ2-3; D may be TRBD1 (6 bases). The specimen sequenced was Tregs sorted from a lymph node. DNA of the CDR3: TGCGCCAGCAGCATAACAGGGCCTTACACAGATACGCAGTATTTT. Its translation: CASSITGPYTDTQYF. Together with reference TRBV5-1 and TRBJ2-3, the CDR3 gives the full variable domain: KAGVTQTPRYLIKTRGQQVTLSCSPISGHRSVSWYQQTPGQGLQFLFEYFSETQRNKGNFPGRFSGRQFSNSRSEMNVSTLELGDSALYLCASSITGPYTDTQYFGPGTRLTVL.